The 12 T cell receptor beta chains below all came from one sample that was sequenced in a study of human T cells and chemical hapten exposure. Total RNA was isolated from whole blood that had not been fractionated. Each CDR3 protein is one row after TCRdb ran MiXCR on the 5' RACE reads. This table has about 140,000 distinct CDR3 sequences, roughly 4.1% appearing once. These receptors were obtained from a female donor in good health.

There are a few counts of this clonotype. The V and J genes are TRBV20-1 and TRBJ2-7; D gene unclear. CDR1 and CDR2 from the germline V gene are DFQATT and SNEGSKA (reference sequence). V lost 2 bases and J lost 5, with 10 bases in between. The CDR3 is made up of 12 amino acids. For the CDR3, the DNA is TGCAGTGCTAGAAAACGAGCCGACGAGCAGTACTTC. Translating gives CSARKRADEQYF.

In its sample, this clonotype was seen a few times. The chain has TRBV20-1 and TRBJ1-1, with D hard to call. The CDR3 length is 13 residues. Per the germline V gene, CDR1 is DFQATT and CDR2 is SNEGSKA (reference sequence). V was pared by 1 base and J by 4 bases, with 10 bases between. Here the CDR3 DNA reads TGCAGTGCTAGAGGGGGAGGCGGCACTGAAGCTTTCTTT. It specifies CSARGGGGTEAFF.

This clonotype was observed at least ten times. The CDR3 spells CASSPRTSGEYEQYF. The CDR3 nucleotides are TGTGCCAGCAGTCCCCGGACTAGCGGGGAATACGAGCAGTACTTC. This sequence joins TRBV12-3 or TRBV12-4 and TRBJ2-7; TRBD2 matches at 12 bases. V was pared by 5 bases and J by 4 bases, with 6 bases of the junction left unmatched. The CDR3 consists of 15 residues.

This clonotype was counted at least ten times. The rearrangement links TRBV10-3 to TRBJ1-6; weak D call: TRBD1 (6 bases). Germline lookup yields CDR1 ENHRY and CDR2 SYGVKD. CDR3 length equals 16 residues. V was trimmed by 6 bases and J by 8 bases, leaving 20 bases between them. For the CDR3, the DNA is TGTGCCATCAGAACCACACAGGGAGGCCTAGATTCACCCCTCCACTTT. Protein: CAIRTTQGGLDSPLHF.

This chain connects TRBV12-5 to TRBJ1-4; TRBD1 aligns across 7 bases. Germline CDR1 is LGHNT and CDR2 is FRNRAP. J gave up 12 bases and V 1 base, and 5 bases lay outside the gene matches. This CDR3 has 13 residues. The CDR3 protein is CASGLDRGGELFF. CDR3 bases: TGTGCTAGTGGTTTGGACAGGGGAGGGGAACTGTTTTTT.

The chain recombines TRBV3-1 with TRBJ2-3; a possible D gene is TRBD2 (6 bases). V gave up 3 bases and J gave up 3 bases, with 13 bases separating them. Per germline, CDR1 LGHDT and CDR2 YNNKEL (reference sequence). The CDR3 consists of 15 residues. The CDR3 bases are TGTGCCAGCAGCCAGGAGGGGCCTTTGACAGATACGCAGTATTTT. It encodes CASSQEGPLTDTQYF.

Of note for this clonotype: A much larger clone lies a single base off, so this may be a read error. CDR3 bases: TGTGCCGCGAGACAGTTTTACAATCAGCCCCAGAATTTT. Translation gives CAARQFYNQPQNF. The chain carries TRBV28 and TRBJ1-5; tentative D call: TRBD1 (5 bases). CDR1 MDHEN and CDR2 SYDVKM come from the germline V gene. This CDR3 comprises 13 residues.

In the case of this clonotype: A single base separates this from a much larger clone, so it may be a read error. The chain recombines TRBV9 with TRBJ1-6, with 9 bases fitting TRBD1. This CDR3 has 19 residues. Germline CDR1 SGDLS, CDR2 YYNGEE. CDR3 sequence (DNA): TGTGCCAGCAGCGTAGGTAGGTTGCGAGGGGGACAGGGATGGGACGCCCTCAACTTT. It encodes CASSVGRLRGGQGWDALNF.

This clonotype was recorded many times. This chain joins TRBV6-6 and TRBJ2-7; D might be TRBD1 or TRBD2, each matching 5 bases. The germline V gene encodes CDR1 MNHNY and CDR2 SVGAGI (reference sequence). The CDR3 totals 12 residues. V was shortened by 2 bases and J by 7 bases, with 9 bases between the two germline ends. For the CDR3, the DNA is TGTGCCAGCAGTTACGCTTGGGGGGAGCAGTACTTC. Amino acid sequence: CASSYAWGEQYF.

This clonotype was seen many times. V gene TRBV7-3 combines with J gene TRBJ2-3; D remains ambiguous. The germline V and J ends were trimmed by 6 bases and 1 base, with 11 bases remaining between them. Germline CDR1 reads SGHTA; CDR2 reads FQGTGA. This CDR3 comprises 14 residues. The CDR3 sequence is CASRLTSGTDTQYF. The DNA of the CDR3 is TGTGCCAGCAGGCTCACGTCCGGCACAGATACGCAGTATTTT.

This clonotype was observed many times. The chain links TRBV7-2 to TRBJ2-2; D is possibly TRBD1 or TRBD2 (5 bases each). The length of the CDR3 is 18 residues. Per the germline V gene, CDR1 is SGHTA and CDR2 is FQGNSA. V was cut by 5 bases and J by 2 bases, with 21 bases left in between. CDR3 sequence: CASSPKRDVFSNTGELFF. For the CDR3, the DNA is TGTGCCAGCAGCCCGAAAAGGGACGTTTTCAGCAACACCGGGGAGCTGTTTTTT.

Ten or more counts support this clonotype. The rearrangement joins TRBV5-5 to TRBJ2-5; D call uncertain. The V end lost 4 bases, the J end lost 1 base, and 8 bases lay between the germline ends. Per germline, CDR1 SGHKS and CDR2 YYEKEE (reference sequence). The CDR3 totals 13 residues. This CDR3 is CASSLQFQETQYF. CDR3 sequence (DNA): TGTGCCAGCAGCCTACAGTTCCAAGAGACCCAGTACTTC.